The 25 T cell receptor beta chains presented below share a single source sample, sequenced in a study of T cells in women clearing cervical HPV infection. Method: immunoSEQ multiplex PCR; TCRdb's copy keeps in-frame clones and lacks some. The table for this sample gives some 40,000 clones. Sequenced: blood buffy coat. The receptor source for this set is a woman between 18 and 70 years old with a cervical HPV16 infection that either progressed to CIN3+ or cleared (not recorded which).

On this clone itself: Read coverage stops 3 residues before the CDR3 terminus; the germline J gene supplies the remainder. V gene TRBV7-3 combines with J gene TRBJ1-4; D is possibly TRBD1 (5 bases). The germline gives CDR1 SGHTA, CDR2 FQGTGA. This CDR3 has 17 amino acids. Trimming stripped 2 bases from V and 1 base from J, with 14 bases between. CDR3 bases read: TGTGCCAGCAGCTTAGGGAGGGGTCGGGAAACTAATGAAAAA. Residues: CASSLGRGRETNEK. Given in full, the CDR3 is CASSLGRGRETNEKLFF.

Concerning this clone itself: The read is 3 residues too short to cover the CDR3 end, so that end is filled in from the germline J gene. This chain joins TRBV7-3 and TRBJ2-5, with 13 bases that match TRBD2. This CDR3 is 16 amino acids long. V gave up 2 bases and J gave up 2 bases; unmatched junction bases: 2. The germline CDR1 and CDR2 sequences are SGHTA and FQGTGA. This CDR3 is CASSLLGLAGQETQYF. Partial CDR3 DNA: TGTGCCAGCAGCTTACTGGGACTAGCGGGGCAAGAGACC.

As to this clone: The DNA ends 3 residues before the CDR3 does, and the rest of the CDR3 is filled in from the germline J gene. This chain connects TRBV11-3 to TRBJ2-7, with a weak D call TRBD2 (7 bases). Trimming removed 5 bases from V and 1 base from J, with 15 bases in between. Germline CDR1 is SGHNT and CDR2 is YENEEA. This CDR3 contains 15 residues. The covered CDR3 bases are TGTGCCAGCAGCCCCGGGCGGGGGCCTTCCTACGAG. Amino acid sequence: CASSPGRGPSYE. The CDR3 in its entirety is CASSPGRGPSYEQYF.

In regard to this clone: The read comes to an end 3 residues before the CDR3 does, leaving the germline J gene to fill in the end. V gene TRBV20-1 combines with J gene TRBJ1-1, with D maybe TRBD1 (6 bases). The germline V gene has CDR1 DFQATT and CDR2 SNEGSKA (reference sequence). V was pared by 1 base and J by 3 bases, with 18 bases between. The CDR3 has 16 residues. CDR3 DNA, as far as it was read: TGCAGTGCTAGAGCACTTGTGGGGGGGCGGGACACTGAA. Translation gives CSARALVGGRDTE. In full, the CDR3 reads CSARALVGGRDTEAFF.

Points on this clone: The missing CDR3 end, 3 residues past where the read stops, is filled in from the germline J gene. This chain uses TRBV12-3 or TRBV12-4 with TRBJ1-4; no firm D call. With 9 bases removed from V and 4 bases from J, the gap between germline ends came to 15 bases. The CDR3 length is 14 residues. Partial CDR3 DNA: TGTGCCAGTATGATAGGGCTACTTAATGAAAAA. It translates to CASMIGLLNEK. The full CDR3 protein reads CASMIGLLNEKLFF.

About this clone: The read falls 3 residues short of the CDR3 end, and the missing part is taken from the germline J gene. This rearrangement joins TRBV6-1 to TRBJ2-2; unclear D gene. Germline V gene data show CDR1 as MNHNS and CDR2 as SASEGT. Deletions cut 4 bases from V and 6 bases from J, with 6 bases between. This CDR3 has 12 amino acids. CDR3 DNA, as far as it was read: TGTGCCAGCAGTGTACTATCCGGGGAG. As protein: CASSVLSGE. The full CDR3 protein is CASSVLSGELFF.

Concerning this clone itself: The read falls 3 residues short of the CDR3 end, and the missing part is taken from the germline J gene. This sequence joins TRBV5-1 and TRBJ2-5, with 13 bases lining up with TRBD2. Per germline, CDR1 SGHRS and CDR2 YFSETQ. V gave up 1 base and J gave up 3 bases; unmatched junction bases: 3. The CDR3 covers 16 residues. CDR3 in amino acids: CASSLTSGGAKETQYF. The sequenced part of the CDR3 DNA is TGCGCCAGCAGCTTGACTAGCGGGGGGGCCAAAGAGACC.

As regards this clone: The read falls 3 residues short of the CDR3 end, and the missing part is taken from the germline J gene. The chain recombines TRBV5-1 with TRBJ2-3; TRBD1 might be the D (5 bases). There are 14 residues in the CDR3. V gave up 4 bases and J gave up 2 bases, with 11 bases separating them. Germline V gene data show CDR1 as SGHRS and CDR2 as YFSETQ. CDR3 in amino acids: CASSMDIPTDTQYF. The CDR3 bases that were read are TGCGCCAGCAGCATGGACATCCCCACAGATACG.

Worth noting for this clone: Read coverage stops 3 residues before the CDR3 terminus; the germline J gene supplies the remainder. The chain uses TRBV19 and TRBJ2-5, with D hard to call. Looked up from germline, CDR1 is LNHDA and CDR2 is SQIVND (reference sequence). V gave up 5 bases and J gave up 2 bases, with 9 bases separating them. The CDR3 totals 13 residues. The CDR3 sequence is CASSFQIQETQYF. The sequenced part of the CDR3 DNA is TGTGCCAGTAGTTTTCAGATTCAAGAGACC.

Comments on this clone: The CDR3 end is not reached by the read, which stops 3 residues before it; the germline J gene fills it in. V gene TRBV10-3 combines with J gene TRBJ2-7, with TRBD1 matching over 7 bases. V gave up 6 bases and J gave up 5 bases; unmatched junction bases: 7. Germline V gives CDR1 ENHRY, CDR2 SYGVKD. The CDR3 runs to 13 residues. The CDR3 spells CAIRVTGTDEQYF. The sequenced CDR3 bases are TGTGCCATCAGGGTGACAGGGACGGACGAG.

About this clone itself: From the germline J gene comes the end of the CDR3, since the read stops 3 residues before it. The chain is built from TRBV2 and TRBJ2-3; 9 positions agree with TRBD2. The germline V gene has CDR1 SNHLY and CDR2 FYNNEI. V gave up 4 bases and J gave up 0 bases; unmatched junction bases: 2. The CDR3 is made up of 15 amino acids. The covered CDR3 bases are TGTGCCAGCAGTGCGACTAGCGGTAGCACAGATACG. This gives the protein CASSATSGSTDT. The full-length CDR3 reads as CASSATSGSTDTQYF.

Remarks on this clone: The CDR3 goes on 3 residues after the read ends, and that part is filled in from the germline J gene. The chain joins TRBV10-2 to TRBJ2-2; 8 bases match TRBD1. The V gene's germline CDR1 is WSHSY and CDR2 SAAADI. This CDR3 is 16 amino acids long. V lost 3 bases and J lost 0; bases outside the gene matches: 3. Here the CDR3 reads CASSELQGANTGELFF. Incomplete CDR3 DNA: TGCGCCAGCAGTGAATTACAGGGGGCGAACACCGGGGAG.

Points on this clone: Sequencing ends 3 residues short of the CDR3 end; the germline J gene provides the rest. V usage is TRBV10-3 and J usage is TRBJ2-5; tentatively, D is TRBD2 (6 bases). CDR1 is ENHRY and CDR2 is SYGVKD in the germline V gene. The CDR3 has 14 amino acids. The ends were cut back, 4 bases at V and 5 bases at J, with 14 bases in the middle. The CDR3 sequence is CAISGAGMGETQYF. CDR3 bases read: TGTGCCATCAGTGGGGCGGGGATGGGGGAGACC.

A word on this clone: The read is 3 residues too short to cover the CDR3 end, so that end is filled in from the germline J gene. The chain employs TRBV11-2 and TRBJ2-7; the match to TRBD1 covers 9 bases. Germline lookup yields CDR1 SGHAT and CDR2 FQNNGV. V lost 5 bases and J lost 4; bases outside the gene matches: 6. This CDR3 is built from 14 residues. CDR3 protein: CASSVDRGKYEQYF. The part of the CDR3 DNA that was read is TGTGCCAGCAGCGTCGACAGGGGGAAGTACGAG.

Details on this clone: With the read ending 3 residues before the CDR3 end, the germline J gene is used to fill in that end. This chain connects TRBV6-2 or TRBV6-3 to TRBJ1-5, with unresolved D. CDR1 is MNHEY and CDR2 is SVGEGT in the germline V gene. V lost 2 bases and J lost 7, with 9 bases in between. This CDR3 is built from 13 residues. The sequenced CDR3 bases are TGTGCCAGCAGTTACGAGGGTAGACAGCCC. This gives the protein CASSYEGRQP. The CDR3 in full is CASSYEGRQPQHF.

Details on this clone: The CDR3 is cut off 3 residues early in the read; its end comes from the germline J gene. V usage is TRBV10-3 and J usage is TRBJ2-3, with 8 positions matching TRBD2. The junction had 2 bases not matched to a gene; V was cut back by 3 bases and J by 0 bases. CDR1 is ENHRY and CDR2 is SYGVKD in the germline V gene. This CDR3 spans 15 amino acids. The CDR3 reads CAISELAGSTDTQYF. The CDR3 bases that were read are TGTGCCATCAGTGAATTAGCGGGGAGCACAGATACG.

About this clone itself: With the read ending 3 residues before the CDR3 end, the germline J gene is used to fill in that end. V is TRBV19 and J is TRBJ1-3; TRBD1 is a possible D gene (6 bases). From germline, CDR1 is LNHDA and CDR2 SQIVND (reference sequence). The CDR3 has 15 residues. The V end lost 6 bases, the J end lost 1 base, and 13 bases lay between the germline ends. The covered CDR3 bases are TGTGCCAGTAGCAGCAGGGGCTTTTCTGGAAACACC. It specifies CASSSRGFSGNT. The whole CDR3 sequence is CASSSRGFSGNTIYF.

CDR3 bases read: TGCGCCAGCAGCTTGGGTCCAGGGGGCGGATTTTCTGGAAACACC. This codes for CASSLGPGGGFSGNT. The entire CDR3 sequence reads CASSLGPGGGFSGNTIYF. The chain employs TRBV5-1 and TRBJ1-3; TRBD1 matches at 8 bases. The observed sequence ends 3 residues before the CDR3 terminus, with the missing tail filled in from the germline J gene. CDR3 length: 18 amino acids. CDR1 is SGHRS, CDR2 YFSETQ, per germline. V lost 0 bases, J lost 1 base, and 9 bases stayed unmatched.

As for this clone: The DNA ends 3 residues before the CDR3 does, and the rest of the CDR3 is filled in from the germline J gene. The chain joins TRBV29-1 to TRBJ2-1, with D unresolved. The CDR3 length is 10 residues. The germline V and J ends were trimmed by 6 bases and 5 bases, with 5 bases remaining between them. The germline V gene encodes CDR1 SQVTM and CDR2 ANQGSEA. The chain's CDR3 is CSVSNNEQFF. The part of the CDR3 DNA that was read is TGCAGCGTCTCTAACAATGAG.

The sequenced part of the CDR3 DNA is TGTGCCAGCAAAGCGGGACTAGCAGCCGGGGAG. It yields the protein CASKAGLAAGE. From start to end, the CDR3 is CASKAGLAAGELFF. J is TRBJ2-2 and V is TRBV2; 9 bases align to TRBD2. The read finishes 3 residues shy of the CDR3 end, and the germline J gene is used to complete it. The CDR3 has 14 residues. CDR1 is SNHLY, CDR2 FYNNEI, per germline. V trimming: 7 bases; J trimming: 6 bases; junction bases outside the gene matches: 6.

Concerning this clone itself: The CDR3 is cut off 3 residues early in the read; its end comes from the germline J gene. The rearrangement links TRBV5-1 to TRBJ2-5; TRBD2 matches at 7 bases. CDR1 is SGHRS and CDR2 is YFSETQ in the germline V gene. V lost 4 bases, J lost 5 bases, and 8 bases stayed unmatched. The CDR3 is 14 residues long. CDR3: CASSTLRGEETQYF. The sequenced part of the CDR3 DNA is TGCGCCAGCAGCACCCTCCGGGGGGAGGAGACC.

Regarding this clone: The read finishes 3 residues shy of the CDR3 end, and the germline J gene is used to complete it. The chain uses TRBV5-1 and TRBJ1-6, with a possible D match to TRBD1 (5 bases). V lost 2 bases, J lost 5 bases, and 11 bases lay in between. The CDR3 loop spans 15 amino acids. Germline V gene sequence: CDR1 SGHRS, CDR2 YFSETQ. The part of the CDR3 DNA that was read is TGCGCCAGCAGCTTTAGGGGAAACCATAATTCACCC. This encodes CASSFRGNHNSP. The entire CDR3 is CASSFRGNHNSPLHF.

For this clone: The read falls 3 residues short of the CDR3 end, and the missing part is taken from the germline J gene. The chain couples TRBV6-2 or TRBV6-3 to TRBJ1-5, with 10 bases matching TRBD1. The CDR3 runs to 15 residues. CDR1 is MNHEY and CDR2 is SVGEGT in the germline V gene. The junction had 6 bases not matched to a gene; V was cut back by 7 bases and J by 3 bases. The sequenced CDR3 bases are TGTGCCAGCACCTTGGACAGGGGGTACAATCAGCCC. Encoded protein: CASTLDRGYNQP. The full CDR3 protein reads CASTLDRGYNQPQHF.

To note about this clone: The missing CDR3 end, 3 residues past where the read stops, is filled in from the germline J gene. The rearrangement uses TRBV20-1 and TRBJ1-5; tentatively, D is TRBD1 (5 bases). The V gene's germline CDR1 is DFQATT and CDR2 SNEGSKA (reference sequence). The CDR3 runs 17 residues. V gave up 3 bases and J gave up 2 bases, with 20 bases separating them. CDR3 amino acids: CSARKGAGRGGNQPQHF. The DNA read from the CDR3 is TGCAGTGCTAGGAAAGGGGCAGGGCGAGGAGGCAATCAGCCC.

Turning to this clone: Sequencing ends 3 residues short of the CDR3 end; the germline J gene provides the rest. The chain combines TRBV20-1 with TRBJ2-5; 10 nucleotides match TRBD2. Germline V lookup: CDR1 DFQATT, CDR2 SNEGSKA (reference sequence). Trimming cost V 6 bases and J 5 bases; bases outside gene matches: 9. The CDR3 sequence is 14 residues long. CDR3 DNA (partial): TGCAGTGCCCAAAGCGGGGGGGGGAAGGAGACC. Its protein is CSAQSGGGKET. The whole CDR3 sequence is CSAQSGGGKETQYF.